This T cell receptor beta chain is drawn from a study of blood T cell repertoires in COVID-19. Profiled with immunoSEQ multiplex PCR; TCRdb holds only in-frame clones, not every one. The table has 150,000 to 200,000 clones, roughly 80% seen once. CDR1 is SGHRS and CDR2 is YFSETQ in the germline V gene. V gave up 4 bases and J gave up 5 bases, with 17 bases separating them. The CDR3 totals 15 residues. Grouping used clinical history reported by participants in a survey and questionnaire. The source is a man aged 50-59 years who had recovered from COVID-19. The source material was PBMCs or T cells enriched from blood (not recorded which). V usage is TRBV5-1 and J usage is TRBJ2-3; a possible D gene is TRBD1 (5 bases). DNA of the CDR3: TGCGCCAGCAGCACCGACAGAGCCCGAGGAGATACGCAGTATTTT. It specifies CASSTDRARGDTQYF.